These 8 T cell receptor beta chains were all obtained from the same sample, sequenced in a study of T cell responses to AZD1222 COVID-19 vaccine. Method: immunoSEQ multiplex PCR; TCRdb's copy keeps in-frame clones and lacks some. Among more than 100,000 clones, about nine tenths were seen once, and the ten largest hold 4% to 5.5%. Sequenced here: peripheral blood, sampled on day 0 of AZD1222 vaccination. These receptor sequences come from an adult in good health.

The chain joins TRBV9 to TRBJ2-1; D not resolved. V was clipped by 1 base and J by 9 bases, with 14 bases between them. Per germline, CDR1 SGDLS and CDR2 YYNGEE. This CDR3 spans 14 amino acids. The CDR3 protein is CASSVMETGLEQFF. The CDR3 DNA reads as TGTGCCAGCAGCGTAATGGAGACGGGTCTTGAGCAGTTCTTC.

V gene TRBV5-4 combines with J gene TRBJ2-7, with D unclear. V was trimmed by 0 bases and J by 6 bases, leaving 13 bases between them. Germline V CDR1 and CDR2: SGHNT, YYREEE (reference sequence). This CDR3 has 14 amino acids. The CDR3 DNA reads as TGTGCCAGCAGCTTGGGACGAGTTAGCCTCGAGCAGTACTTC. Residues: CASSLGRVSLEQYF.

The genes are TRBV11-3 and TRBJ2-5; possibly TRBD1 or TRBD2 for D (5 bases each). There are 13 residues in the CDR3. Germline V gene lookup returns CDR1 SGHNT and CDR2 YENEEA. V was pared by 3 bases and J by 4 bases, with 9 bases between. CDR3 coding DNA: TGTGCCAGCAGCTTGGGGGTTGCAGAGACCCAGTACTTC. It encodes CASSLGVAETQYF.

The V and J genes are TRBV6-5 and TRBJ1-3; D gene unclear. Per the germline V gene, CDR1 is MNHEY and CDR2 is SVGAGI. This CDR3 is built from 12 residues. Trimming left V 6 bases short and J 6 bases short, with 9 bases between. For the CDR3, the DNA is TGTGCCAGCAGCGCCCCGGAAAACACCATATATTTT. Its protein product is CASSAPENTIYF.

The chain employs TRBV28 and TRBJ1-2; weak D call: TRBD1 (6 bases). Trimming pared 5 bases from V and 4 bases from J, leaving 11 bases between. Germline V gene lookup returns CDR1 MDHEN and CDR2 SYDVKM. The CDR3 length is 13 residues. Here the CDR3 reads CASSLQGFYGYTF. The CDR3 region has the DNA TGTGCCAGCAGTCTACAGGGTTTCTATGGCTACACCTTC.

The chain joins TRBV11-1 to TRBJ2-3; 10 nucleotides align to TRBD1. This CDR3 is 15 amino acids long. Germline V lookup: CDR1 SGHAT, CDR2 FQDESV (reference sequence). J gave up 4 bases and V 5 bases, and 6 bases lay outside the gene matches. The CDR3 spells CASSNRDRGSDTQYF. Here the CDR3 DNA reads TGTGCCAGCAGCAACCGGGACAGGGGATCAGATACGCAGTATTTT.

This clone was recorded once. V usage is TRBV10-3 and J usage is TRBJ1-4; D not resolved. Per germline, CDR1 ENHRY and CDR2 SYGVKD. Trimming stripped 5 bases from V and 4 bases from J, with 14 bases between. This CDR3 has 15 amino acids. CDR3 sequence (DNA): TGTGCCATCAGTCCTACAGTCAGCTTTAATGAAAAACTGTTTTTT. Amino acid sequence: CAISPTVSFNEKLFF.

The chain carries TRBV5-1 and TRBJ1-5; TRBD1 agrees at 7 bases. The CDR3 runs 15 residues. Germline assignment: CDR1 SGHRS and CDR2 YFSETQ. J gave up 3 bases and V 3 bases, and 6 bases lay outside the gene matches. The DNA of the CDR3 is TGCGCCAGCAGCTCCGGCGGACAGGCCAATCAGCCCCAGCATTTT. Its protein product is CASSSGGQANQPQHF.